The 14 T cell receptor beta chains below all came from one sample that was sequenced in a study of blood T cells in healthy people across ages. A J-beta primer mix and a sample-barcoded 5' primer were used in a second PCR of about 6 to 12 cycles. TCRdb independently ran MiXCR on the 5' RACE reads; one entry per CDR3 protein. The sample carries over a million distinct CDR3 sequences, approximately 42% recorded once. Material for sequencing was blood. The receptors here all came from a young woman in good health.

The rearrangement links TRBV7-9 to TRBJ1-2; 10 positions match TRBD1. Looked up from germline, CDR1 is SEHNR and CDR2 is FQNEAQ (reference sequence). V dropped 1 base and J dropped 6; count of bases not matched to a gene: 14. The CDR3 sequence is 18 residues long. The CDR3 reads CASSLGPQTGTGVNGYTF. The CDR3, as DNA: TGTGCCAGCAGCTTAGGCCCACAGACGGGGACAGGGGTTAATGGCTACACCTTC.

The chain is built from TRBV28 and TRBJ2-7, with D possibly being TRBD1 or TRBD2 (5 bases each). The V gene's germline CDR1 is MDHEN and CDR2 SYDVKM. V was cut by 5 bases and J by 3 bases, with 14 bases left in between. CDR3 length: 14 residues. CDR3 region: CASSVRDGGYEQYF. The CDR3 DNA follows: TGTGCCAGCAGTGTCCGGGACGGTGGCTACGAGCAGTACTTC.

V is TRBV7-9 and J is TRBJ2-5, with 7 positions matching TRBD1. CDR1 SEHNR and CDR2 FQNEAQ come from the germline V gene (reference sequence). CDR3 length: 15 residues. V gave up 5 bases and J gave up 4 bases; unmatched junction bases: 10. The CDR3 DNA sequence: TGTGCCAGCAGCCGCCGGGACAGAGCTCGAGAGACCCAGTACTTC. This encodes CASSRRDRARETQYF. The whole variable domain, remainder taken from reference TRBV7-9 and TRBJ2-5, is DTGVSQNPRHKITKRGQNVTFRCDPISEHNRLYWYRQTLGQGPEFLTYFQNEAQLEKSRLLSDRFSAERPKGSFSTLEIQRTEQGDSAMYLCASSRRDRARETQYFGPGTRLLVL.

The V and J genes are TRBV20-1 and TRBJ2-1; D is undetermined. The CDR3 covers 12 residues. Trimming shortened V by 6 bases and J by 8 bases, and 14 bases separated the two germline ends. Germline values: CDR1 DFQATT, CDR2 SNEGSKA (reference sequence). The CDR3 loop reads CSAYPRAYEQFF. CDR3 sequence (DNA): TGCAGTGCCTACCCTCGGGCTTATGAGCAGTTCTTC.

The chain uses TRBV25-1 and TRBJ2-2; no firm D call. Trimming stripped 0 bases from V and 6 bases from J, with 20 bases between. The CDR3 has 18 amino acids. CDR1 and CDR2 (germline): MGHDK, SYGVNS. CDR3 sequence reads: CASSEYFADLKFPGELFF. CDR3 DNA: TGTGCCAGCAGTGAATATTTTGCGGATCTCAAGTTTCCCGGGGAGCTGTTTTTT.

The rearrangement joins TRBV7-2 to TRBJ2-1; the D is unclear. V lost 5 bases to trimming and J lost 3 bases, with 20 bases between them. Germline loops: CDR1 SGHTA, CDR2 FQGNSA. There are 17 residues in the CDR3. CDR3 residues: CASSNPSVARGYNEQFF. For the CDR3, the DNA is TGTGCCAGCAGCAACCCTTCGGTCGCGAGAGGCTACAATGAGCAGTTCTTC. The full variable domain, rest sourced from reference TRBV7-2 and TRBJ2-1, is GAGVSQSPSNKVTEKGKDVELRCDPISGHTALYWYRQSLGQGLEFLIYFQGNSAPDKSGLPSDRFSAERTGGSVSTLTIQRTQQEDSAVYLCASSNPSVARGYNEQFFGPGTRLTVL.

This clonotype has just a few counts. The chain has TRBV5-1 and TRBJ2-3; 7 bases align to TRBD2. V shed 3 bases and J 2 bases; nucleotides not matched to a gene: 6. Germline V CDR1 and CDR2: SGHRS, YFSETQ. The CDR3 consists of 15 residues. The CDR3 protein is CASSSGTTNTDTQYF. The CDR3 region has the DNA TGCGCCAGCAGCTCCGGGACTACTAACACAGATACGCAGTATTTT.

The V and J genes are TRBV5-1 and TRBJ2-7; TRBD1 might be the D (5 bases). Trimming took 5 bases from V and 7 from J, leaving 22 bases between them. CDR3 size: 15 residues. Germline V gene sequence: CDR1 SGHRS, CDR2 YFSETQ. CDR3 coding DNA: TGCGCCAGCAGTAGGGGAAACGCTGTGGCCGGTGAGCAGTACTTC. Translated, it gives CASSRGNAVAGEQYF.

The sample holds a few counts of this clonotype. This chain joins TRBV4-1 and TRBJ2-7, with TRBD2 as a possible D gene (6 bases). V was trimmed by 3 bases and J by 6 bases, leaving 12 bases between them. The length of the CDR3 is 13 residues. The germline V gene has CDR1 MGHRA and CDR2 YSYEKL. CDR3 loop: CASSHGTASEQYF. The DNA of the CDR3 is TGCGCCAGCAGCCATGGGACTGCGAGCGAGCAGTACTTC.

This rearrangement joins TRBV4-1 to TRBJ1-1; TRBD1 is a possible D gene (5 bases). The CDR3 contains 16 residues. The germline gives CDR1 MGHRA, CDR2 YSYEKL. Trimming removed 5 bases from V and 0 bases from J, with 16 bases in between. The CDR3 DNA follows: TGCGCCAGCAGCTCTGAAGGCGGGACGGTGAACACTGAAGCTTTCTTT. This encodes CASSSEGGTVNTEAFF.

There are a few counts of this clonotype. The chain has TRBV6-5 and TRBJ2-2; D call uncertain. Deletions cut 6 bases from V and 6 bases from J, with 11 bases between. The CDR3 totals 13 residues. Looked up from germline, CDR1 is MNHEY and CDR2 is SVGAGI. The CDR3 spells CASSPLAAGELFF. CDR3 nucleotide sequence: TGTGCCAGCAGCCCCTTGGCCGCCGGGGAGCTGTTTTTT.

This chain joins TRBV4-1 and TRBJ1-6; D unclear. V was trimmed by 3 bases and J by 9 bases, leaving 12 bases between them. CDR3 length equals 14 residues. Germline values: CDR1 MGHRA, CDR2 YSYEKL. This chain's CDR3 is CASSHPGITSPLHF. CDR3 nucleotide sequence: TGCGCCAGCAGCCATCCGGGGATCACTTCACCCCTCCACTTT.

This clonotype was observed once. The chain is built from TRBV20-1 and TRBJ2-1; 11 bases are shared with TRBD2. Germline CDR1 and CDR2: DFQATT and SNEGSKA (reference sequence). The CDR3 sequence is 13 residues long. Losses at the gene ends were 6 bases for V and 9 bases for J; bases not matched to a gene: 7. CDR3 nucleotides: TGCAGTGCCCTAGCGGGGGGTACATTTGAGCAGTTCTTC. Protein product: CSALAGGTFEQFF.

This clonotype has ten or more counts. The chain has TRBV5-1 and TRBJ2-3; perhaps TRBD2 as D (5 bases). Trimming took off 4 bases at V and 0 bases at J, with 9 bases between the two ends. CDR3 length equals 14 residues. CDR1 and CDR2 from the germline V gene are SGHRS and YFSETQ. The chain's CDR3 is CASSASGSTDTQYF. For the CDR3, the DNA is TGCGCCAGCAGCGCTTCGGGGAGCACAGATACGCAGTATTTT.